This is a list of T cell receptor beta chains from one sample in a study of Graves' ophthalmopathy and Graves' hyperthyroidism. MiXCR, applied by TCRdb to the multiplex PCR reads, yields one record per CDR3 protein. The sample has about 590,000 distinct CDR3 sequences; 35% to 40% are singletons. Sequencing was carried out using peripheral blood or thyroid tissue (not recorded which). Source of these receptors: an adult man with Graves' hyperthyroidism. Each CDR3 is given with its conserved first and last residue. The D gene is left open where the match is weak. Size values are once, few and many counts, or a class for expanded clones, and some rows have none.

J	D	V	size	CDR3	DNA
TRBJ1-1	TRBD1	TRBV5-4	few	CASSPRATGATYRAFF	TGTGCCAGCAGCCCGAGGGCAACAGGGGCGACCTACAGAGCTTTCTTT
TRBJ2-7	TRBD1	TRBV25-1	NA	CASSEGTGWYSYEQYF	TGTGCCAGCAGTGAGGGGACAGGGTGGTACTCCTACGAGCAGTACTTC
TRBJ1-1	TRBD1	TRBV13	few	CASSPTRTGVRDTEAFF	TGTGCCAGCTCACCTACTAGGACAGGGGTTCGTGACACTGAAGCTTTCTTT
TRBJ1-2	NA	TRBV15	NA	CATSQRRSGVPSYTF	TGTGCCACCAGCCAGCGTCGGAGTGGGGTCCCGAGCTACACCTTC
TRBJ1-4	NA	TRBV12-3/TRBV12-4	NA	CASSFSGFNEKLFF	TGTGCCAGCAGTTTTTCAGGGTTTAATGAAAAACTGTTTTTT
TRBJ1-5	NA	TRBV27	few	CASSPDLTGNQPQHF	TGTGCCAGCTCTCCTGATCTAACTGGCAATCAGCCCCAGCATTTT
TRBJ1-1	NA	TRBV6-6	many	CASSYSTGDEAFF	TGTGCCAGCAGTTACTCGACGGGAGATGAAGCTTTCTTT
TRBJ2-7	NA	TRBV25-1	NA	CASSFATYRTGSYEQYF	TGTGCCAGCAGTTTCGCGACTTACCGTACGGGGTCCTACGAGCAGTACTTC
TRBJ1-3	NA	TRBV5-1	few	CASSLEGEPGNTIYF	TGCGCCAGCAGCTTGGAAGGGGAGCCTGGAAACACCATATATTTT
TRBJ1-1	NA	TRBV27	many	CASSLNGGVPFF	TGTGCCAGCAGTTTAAATGGTGGAGTGCCTTTCTTT
TRBJ1-4	NA	TRBV27	few	CASSLYSDEKLFF	TGTGCCAGCAGTTTATACAGTGATGAAAAACTGTTTTTT
TRBJ2-5	NA	TRBV2	many	CASSEVEGEETQYF	TGTGCCAGCAGTGAAGTGGAGGGAGAGGAGACCCAGTACTTC
TRBJ1-1	TRBD1	TRBV20-1	few	CSAPYGQGARPMNTEAFF	TGCAGTGCTCCATACGGACAGGGGGCTCGGCCCATGAACACTGAAGCTTTCTTT
TRBJ2-7	NA	TRBV19	NA	CASKAPTFEQYF	TGTGCCAGTAAGGCCCCGACGTTCGAGCAGTACTTC
TRBJ1-2	TRBD1	TRBV7-8	many	CASTLGGTGNYGYTF	TGTGCCAGCACCTTAGGAGGGACAGGGAACTATGGCTACACCTTC
TRBJ1-1	NA	TRBV6-1	few	CASTTYKRGDTEAFF	TGTGCCAGCACTACTTACAAACGTGGGGACACTGAAGCTTTCTTT
TRBJ1-5	NA	TRBV10-3	many	CATQRTETEPQHF	TGTGCCACACAGAGGACAGAAACGGAGCCCCAGCATTTT
TRBJ1-5	NA	TRBV18	many	CASSPTGQPQHF	TGTGCCAGCTCACCCACGGGACAGCCCCAGCATTTT
TRBJ1-5	TRBD1	TRBV6-1	few	CASREGQNQPQHF	TGTGCCAGCCGGGAGGGACAGAATCAGCCCCAGCATTTT
TRBJ2-7	NA	TRBV6-1	many	CAIRTGTSYEQYF	TGTGCCATCCGGACGGGGACCTCCTACGAGCAGTACTTC
TRBJ2-3	NA	TRBV2	NA	CASQGKYTDTQYF	TGTGCCAGTCAAGGGAAGTACACAGATACGCAGTATTTT
TRBJ1-2	TRBD1	TRBV5-8	NA	CASSLPLPGQSYGYTF	TGTGCCAGCAGCTTGCCCCTTCCGGGACAGAGTTATGGCTACACCTTC
TRBJ2-5	NA	TRBV7-8	many	CASSLGVETQYF	TGTGCCAGCAGCTTAGGGGTTGAGACCCAGTACTTC
TRBJ1-5	TRBD1	TRBV20-1	NA	CSARTGEGPNQPQHF	TGCAGTGCCCGGACAGGGGAGGGTCCCAATCAGCCCCAGCATTTT
TRBJ1-1	NA	TRBV29-1	NA	CSRPTRVNTEAFF	TGCAGCCGCCCAACCAGGGTGAACACTGAAGCTTTCTTT
TRBJ2-2	NA	TRBV7-8	many	CASSFIRAGELFF	TGTGCCAGCAGCTTTATAAGGGCCGGGGAGCTGTTTTTT
TRBJ1-1	NA	TRBV18	few	CASSPRRDTLNTEAFF	TGTGCCAGCTCACCACGGAGAGACACCTTGAACACTGAAGCTTTCTTT
TRBJ2-7	TRBD2	TRBV5-6	many	CASSFRDYDEQYF	TGTGCCAGCAGCTTCCGGGACTACGATGAGCAGTACTTC
TRBJ2-7	NA	TRBV20-1	NA	CSARDLQGTYEQYF	TGCAGTGCTAGAGATCTCCAGGGGACCTACGAGCAGTACTTC
TRBJ1-1	NA	TRBV3-1	few	CASSPVAFGAEAFF	TGTGCCAGCAGCCCCGTGGCCTTTGGGGCTGAAGCTTTCTTT
TRBJ2-3	NA	TRBV19	few	CASSIVQGSDTQYF	TGTGCCAGTAGTATTGTTCAGGGGTCAGATACGCAGTATTTT
TRBJ2-2	TRBD1	TRBV6-5	few	CASSRFTGGPGELFF	TGTGCCAGCAGTCGCTTCACAGGGGGCCCCGGGGAGCTGTTTTTT